This record looks at one T cell receptor beta chain sequence and its context. Its antigen target is currently unknown. No quality values exist for individual bases; no much larger clone is one base distant. The germline V gene provides CDR1 MNHEY and CDR2 SVGEGT. The germline V end is reduced by 5 bases and the J end by 4 bases; junction bases left unmatched: 9. The CDR3, cysteine through phenylalanine, is 15 amino acids long. Only CDR3 DNA is held: 45 bases, read in frame from base 1. This sample stems from a study of T cell responses to AZD1222 COVID-19 vaccine (dated by TCRdb to 2020 to 2022). Looking at the study overall: AZD1222 recipients given second doses at about 4 weeks or at about 12 weeks were pooled, since spike-specific TCR depth and breadth were not found to differ between the two schedules. A total of just over 230 trial participants underwent TCR sequencing, of whom under 220 had received two doses of AZD1222 and 26 had received two doses of the MenACWY control vaccine. Trial participants were enrolled into age subgroups of 18-55, 56-69 and 70-plus years, which contained about 150, 27 and 61 TCR-sequenced participants, respectively. The paper as a whole reports these results and caveats: Vaccine-associated CD4 TCRs spanned the whole spike protein, with dominant responses in regions 160-218 and 743-854. No day 14 peak-response samples were available, so repertoires were characterized only after the peak T cell response. Most participants were white British and females outnumbered males, and the authors suggested that clonal diversity may have been underestimated. After two AZD1222 doses, both the breadth and the depth of spike-specific TCRs were significantly higher than at day 0 and than in MenACWY recipients. The 56-69-year group was small, and its depth increase did not reach significance, likely because of low power. Conclusions about previously exposed vaccinees are limited, since just 6 or 7 AZD1222 recipients were seropositive for SARS-CoV-2 at baseline. Epitopes outside the regions mutated in the B.1.351 and B.1.1.7 variants were reportedly recognized by nearly half of the unique spike-specific TCRs.

The time point label of this sample denotes: baseline before first vaccination. The vaccinee samples were drawn from two UK trials, COV001 and COV002, one of which was a single-blind randomized controlled phase 2/3 trial testing AZD1222 (ChAdOx1 nCoV-19) in healthy adults. For TCRbeta chain sequencing, PBMC samples were collected from trial participants at day 0 and at day 28 after the second dose. The CDR3 regions of human TCRbeta chains were analyzed by immunosequencing. The original pipeline was this. TCRs in the repertoires were compared against a reference library of SARS-CoV-2-specific TCRs that had been generated with the MIRA antigen-specificity platform. Breadth was defined as the fraction of unique TCRs that were SARS-CoV-2-associated, and depth was defined as the fraction of total T cells that were SARS-CoV-2-associated. Using the MIRA data, each spike-specific TCR was assigned both to the spike region to which the TCR was reactive and to a CD4 or CD8 class. Log10-transformed breadth and depth values were compared by one-way ANOVA with Sidak's multiple comparisons tests. TCRdb took this table from immuneACCESS and kept in-frame rearrangements with V and J called. Such tables lack part of the clones; where checked against another copy, unresolved V genes explain under half of the gap, and the rest is unexplained. That table supplies the V and J calls and clone size; D and trimming were determined from the DNA. The sample has 75,000 to 100,000 clones on record, 85% to 90% of them singletons. 26% of the sample comes from the top ten.

The rearranged segments are TRBV6-2 or TRBV6-3 and TRBJ2-5; 8 of the junction bases match TRBD2. The clonotype was recovered from an adult in good health. The sample in question was peripheral blood, obtained on day 0 of AZD1222 vaccination. The DNA sequence reads TGTGCCAGCAGTACTAGCGGACCCTCCGGAGAGACCCAGTACTTC. Protein translation: CASSTSGPSGETQYF.